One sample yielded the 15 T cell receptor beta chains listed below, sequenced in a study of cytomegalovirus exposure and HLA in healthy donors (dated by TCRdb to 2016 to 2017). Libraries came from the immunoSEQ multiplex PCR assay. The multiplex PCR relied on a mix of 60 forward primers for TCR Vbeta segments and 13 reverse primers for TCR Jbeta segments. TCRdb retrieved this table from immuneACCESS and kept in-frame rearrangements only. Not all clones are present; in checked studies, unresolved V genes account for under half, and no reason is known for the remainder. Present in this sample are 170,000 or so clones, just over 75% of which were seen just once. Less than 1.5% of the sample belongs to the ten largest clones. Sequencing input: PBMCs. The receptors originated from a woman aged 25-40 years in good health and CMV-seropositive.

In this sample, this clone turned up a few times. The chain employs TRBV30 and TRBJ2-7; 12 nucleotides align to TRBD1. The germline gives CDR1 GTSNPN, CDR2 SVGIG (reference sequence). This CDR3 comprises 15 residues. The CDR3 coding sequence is TGTGCTGAATCCATTGGGACAGGGGGCGTCTACGAGCAGTACTTC. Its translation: CAESIGTGGVYEQYF.

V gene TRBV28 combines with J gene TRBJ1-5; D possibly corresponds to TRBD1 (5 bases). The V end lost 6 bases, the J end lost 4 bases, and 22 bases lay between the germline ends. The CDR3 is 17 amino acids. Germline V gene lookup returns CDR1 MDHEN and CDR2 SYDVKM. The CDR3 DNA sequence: TGTGCCAGCAGATACCTCGTGCCAGGGTCGTGGAATCAGCCCCAGCATTTT. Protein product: CASRYLVPGSWNQPQHF.

The CDR3 here is CAICRGLGRPNSNQPQHF. The DNA of the CDR3 is TGTGCCATCTGCAGGGGATTAGGCAGACCTAATAGCAATCAGCCCCAGCATTTT. This chain connects TRBV9 to TRBJ1-5; weak D call: TRBD1 (6 bases). The CDR3 loop spans 18 amino acids. Per the germline V gene, CDR1 is SGDLS and CDR2 is YYNGEE. Trimming cost V 9 bases and J 0 bases, with 25 bases left between them.

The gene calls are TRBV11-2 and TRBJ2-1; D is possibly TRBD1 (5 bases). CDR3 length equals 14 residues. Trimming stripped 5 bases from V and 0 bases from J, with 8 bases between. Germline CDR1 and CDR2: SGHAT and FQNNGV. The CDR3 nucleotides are TGTGCCAGCAGCGAGGACACCTCCTACAATGAGCAGTTCTTC. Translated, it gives CASSEDTSYNEQFF.

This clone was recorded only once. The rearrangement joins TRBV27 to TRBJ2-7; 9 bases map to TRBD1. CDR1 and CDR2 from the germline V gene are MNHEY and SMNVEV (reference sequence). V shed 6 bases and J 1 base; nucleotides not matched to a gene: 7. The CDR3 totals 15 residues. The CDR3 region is CASRATGGPSYEQYF. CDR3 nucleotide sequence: TGTGCCAGCAGAGCCACAGGGGGCCCATCCTACGAGCAGTACTTC.

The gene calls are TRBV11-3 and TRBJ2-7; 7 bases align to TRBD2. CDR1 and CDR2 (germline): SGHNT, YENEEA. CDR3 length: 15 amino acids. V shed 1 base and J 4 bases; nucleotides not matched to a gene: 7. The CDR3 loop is CASSLGGIGGYEQYF. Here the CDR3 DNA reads TGTGCCAGCAGCTTAGGCGGCATCGGGGGGTACGAGCAGTACTTC.

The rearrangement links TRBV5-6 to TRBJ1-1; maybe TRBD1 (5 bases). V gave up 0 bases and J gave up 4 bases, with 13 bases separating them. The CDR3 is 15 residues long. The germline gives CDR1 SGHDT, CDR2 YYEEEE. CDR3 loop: CASSLGPAGGTEAFF. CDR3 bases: TGTGCCAGCAGCTTGGGTCCCGCGGGGGGCACTGAAGCTTTCTTT. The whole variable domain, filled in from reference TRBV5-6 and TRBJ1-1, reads DAGVTQSPTHLIKTRGQQVTLRCSPKSGHDTVSWYQQALGQGPQFIFQYYEEEERQRGNFPDRFSGHQFPNYSSELNVNALLLGDSALYLCASSLGPAGGTEAFFGQGTRLTVV.

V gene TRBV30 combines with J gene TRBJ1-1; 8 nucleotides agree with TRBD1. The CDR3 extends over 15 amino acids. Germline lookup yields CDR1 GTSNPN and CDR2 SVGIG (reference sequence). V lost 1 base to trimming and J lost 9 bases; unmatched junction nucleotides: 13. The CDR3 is CAWSASGQGRGKAFF. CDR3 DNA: TGTGCCTGGAGTGCCTCCGGACAGGGCAGGGGTAAAGCTTTCTTT.

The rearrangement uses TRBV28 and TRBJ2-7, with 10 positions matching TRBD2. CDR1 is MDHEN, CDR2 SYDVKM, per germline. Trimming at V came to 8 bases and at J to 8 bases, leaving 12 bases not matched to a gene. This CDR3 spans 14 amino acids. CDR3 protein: CASRQREGPSKQYF. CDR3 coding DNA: TGTGCCAGCCGTCAGCGGGAGGGGCCCTCGAAGCAGTACTTC.

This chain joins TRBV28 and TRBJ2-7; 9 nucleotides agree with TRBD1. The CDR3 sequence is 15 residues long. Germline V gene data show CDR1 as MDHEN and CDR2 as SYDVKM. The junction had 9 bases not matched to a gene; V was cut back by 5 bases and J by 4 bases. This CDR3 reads CASSLTGTGLYEQYF. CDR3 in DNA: TGTGCCAGCAGTCTAACAGGGACAGGGCTTTACGAGCAGTACTTC.

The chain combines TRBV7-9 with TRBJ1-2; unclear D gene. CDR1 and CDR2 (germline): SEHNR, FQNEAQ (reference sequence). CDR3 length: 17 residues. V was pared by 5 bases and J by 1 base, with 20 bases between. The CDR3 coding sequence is TGTGCCAGCAGCGCAGGAGGACTAATGCCCCATAACTATGGCTACACCTTC. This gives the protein CASSAGGLMPHNYGYTF.

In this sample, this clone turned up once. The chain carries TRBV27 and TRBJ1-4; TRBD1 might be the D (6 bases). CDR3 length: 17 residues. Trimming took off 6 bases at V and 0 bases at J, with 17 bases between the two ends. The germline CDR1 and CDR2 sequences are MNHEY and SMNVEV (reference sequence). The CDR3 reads CASSRRGEGATNEKLFF. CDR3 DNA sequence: TGTGCCAGCAGCCGAAGGGGGGAGGGTGCAACTAATGAAAAACTGTTTTTT. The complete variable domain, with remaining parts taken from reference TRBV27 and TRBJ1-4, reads EAQVTQNPRYLITVTGKKLTVTCSQNMNHEYMSWYRQDPGLGLRQIYYSMNVEVTDKGDVPEGYKVSRKEKRNFPLILESPSPNQTSLYFCASSRRGEGATNEKLFFGSGTQLSVL.

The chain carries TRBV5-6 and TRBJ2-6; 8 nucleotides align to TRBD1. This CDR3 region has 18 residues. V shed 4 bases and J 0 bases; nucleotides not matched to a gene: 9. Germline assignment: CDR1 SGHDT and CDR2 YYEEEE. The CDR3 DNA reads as TGTGCCAGCAGCCAACAGGGGGACCCGAGCTCTGGGGCCAACGTCCTGACTTTC. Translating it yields CASSQQGDPSSGANVLTF.

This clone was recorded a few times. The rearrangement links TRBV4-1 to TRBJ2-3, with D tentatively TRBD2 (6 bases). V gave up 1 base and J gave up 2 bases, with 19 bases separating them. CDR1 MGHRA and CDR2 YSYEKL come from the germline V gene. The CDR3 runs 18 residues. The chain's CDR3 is CASSQVGGAGSNTDTQYF. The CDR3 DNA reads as TGCGCCAGCAGCCAAGTGGGAGGAGCGGGTTCCAACACAGATACGCAGTATTTT.

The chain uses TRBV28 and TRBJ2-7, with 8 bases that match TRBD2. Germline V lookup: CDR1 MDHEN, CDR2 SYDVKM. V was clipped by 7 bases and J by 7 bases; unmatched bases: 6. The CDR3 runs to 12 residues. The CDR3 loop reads CASTFGRGEQYF. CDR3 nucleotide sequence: TGTGCCAGCACCTTCGGGAGGGGTGAGCAGTACTTC.